The present TCR beta chain was sequenced within a study of blood T cell repertoires in COVID-19. Germline V gene data show CDR1 as PRHDT and CDR2 as FYEKMQ (reference sequence). The CDR3 runs to 14 residues. Trimming removed 4 bases from V and 0 bases from J; junction bases left unmatched: 2. The protocol was immunoSEQ multiplex PCR, while the TCRdb copy is restricted to in-frame clones and leaves out a portion. The sample yields about 220,000 clones, around 89% seen once. Individuals aged roughly 18 to 95 years were recruited from fewer than 25 US areas. The count of this clone is one. Sequencing used PBMCs or T cells enriched from blood (not recorded which). The chain uses TRBV13 and TRBJ1-1; 7 bases map to TRBD1. This clonotype originated in a woman aged 25 to 45 who had recovered from COVID-19. CDR3 DNA: TGTGCCAGCAGCTCTCAGGGGGTGAACACTGAAGCTTTCTTT. It yields the protein CASSSQGVNTEAFF.